Here is one TCR beta chain with its context. The V and J ends lost 4 bases and 3 bases respectively, with 11 bases between them. The CDR3 loop spans 13 amino acids. Per the germline V gene, CDR1 is SGHRS and CDR2 is YFSETQ. This sample is drawn from a study of CD8 T cells in Susac syndrome. The RNA, about 0.45 to 1 ug, was put through reverse transcription using random hexamers. Multiplex immunoSEQ PCR targeted 54 Vbeta and 13 Jbeta TCR beta segments. TCRdb used MiXCR to reprocess the immunoSEQ multiplex PCR reads, holding one entry per CDR3 protein. The sample has under 150,000 distinct CDR3 sequences, roughly 80% seen once.

The receptor's source is a human donor with multiple sclerosis. This sequence joins TRBV5-1 and TRBJ2-7; tentative D call: TRBD2 (6 bases). Material: CD8+ T cells from PBMCs. CDR3 loop: CASSPGLNYEQYF. The CDR3 DNA follows: TGCGCCAGCAGCCCGGGACTTAACTACGAGCAGTACTTC.